Shown below are 30 T cell receptor beta chains from a single sample sequenced in a study of shared clonotypes between healthy human individuals. The table came from immunoSEQ multiplex PCR; TCRdb's copy has only in-frame clones and leaves some out. The sample yields under 2,500,000 clones, more than 90% seen once. The sequenced material came from naive CD4+ T cells sorted from blood. Subset given: CD45RA+ positively selected. The receptor set was obtained from a man aged 18 to 35 in good health.

The rearrangement joins TRBV28 to TRBJ1-2; 8 bases agree with TRBD1. CDR3 length equals 12 residues. Trimming took 6 bases from V and 7 from J; bases not matched to a gene: 4. CDR1 and CDR2 (germline): MDHEN, SYDVKM. In DNA, the CDR3 is TGTGCCAGCAGCACGACAGGGGTTGGCTACACCTTC. Amino acids: CASSTTGVGYTF.

The rearrangement links TRBV7-9 to TRBJ2-3, with 8 nucleotides matching TRBD2. V was clipped by 3 bases and J by 5 bases; unmatched bases: 7. Germline V gene lookup returns CDR1 SEHNR and CDR2 FQNEAQ (reference sequence). The CDR3 is made up of 15 amino acids. CDR3 protein: CASSFLSGSGDTQYF. CDR3 nucleotides: TGTGCCAGCAGCTTCCTAAGCGGGAGTGGAGATACGCAGTATTTT.

The rearrangement uses TRBV5-1 and TRBJ2-7, with a tentative D call TRBD1 (5 bases). V lost 4 bases and J 2 bases, leaving 13 bases between the germline ends. The V gene's germline CDR1 is SGHRS and CDR2 YFSETQ. This CDR3 has 14 residues. CDR3 sequence (DNA): TGCGCCAGCAGCCGGGCAGGGCAAGCCTACGAGCAGTACTTC. Protein: CASSRAGQAYEQYF.

V is TRBV5-1 and J is TRBJ2-7; no clear D gene. The CDR3 consists of 15 residues. Germline V CDR1 and CDR2: SGHRS, YFSETQ. Trimming cost V 0 bases and J 0 bases, with 10 bases left between them. CDR3 DNA: TGCGCCAGCAGCTTGGCGCAGCCCAGCTCCTACGAGCAGTACTTC. Translation: CASSLAQPSSYEQYF. Complete variable domain (other parts from reference TRBV5-1 and TRBJ2-7): KAGVTQTPRYLIKTRGQQVTLSCSPISGHRSVSWYQQTPGQGLQFLFEYFSETQRNKGNFPGRFSGRQFSNSRSEMNVSTLELGDSALYLCASSLAQPSSYEQYFGPGTRLTVT.

This clone has more than one count but fewer than ten. The CDR3 reads CASSTTGTYEQYF. The CDR3 DNA reads TGCGCCAGCAGTACGACAGGGACCTACGAGCAGTACTTC. V is TRBV5-1 and J is TRBJ2-7; TRBD1 agrees at 7 bases. The CDR3 spans 13 residues. The germline CDR1 and CDR2 sequences are SGHRS and YFSETQ. Germline trimming cut 5 bases from V and 2 bases from J; bases unmatched to any gene: 4.

The rearrangement uses TRBV25-1 and TRBJ2-1; 9 bases agree with TRBD2. The CDR3 is 16 residues long. Germline V gene lookup returns CDR1 MGHDK and CDR2 SYGVNS. After removal of 4 bases from V and 2 bases from J, the junction contained 6 bases not matched to a gene. The CDR3 coding sequence is TGTGCCAGCAGTGGTAGCGGGAGCCCCACCTACAATGAGCAGTTCTTC. It encodes CASSGSGSPTYNEQFF.

A remark on this clone: The same CDR3 also results from other DNA sequences found in this sample. The chain recombines TRBV5-1 with TRBJ1-2, with D uncertain. The germline V gene has CDR1 SGHRS and CDR2 YFSETQ. CDR3 size: 12 residues. Trimming removed 2 bases from V and 6 bases from J, with 8 bases in between. This chain's CDR3 is CASSLSGDGYTF. The CDR3 coding sequence is TGCGCCAGCAGCTTATCCGGGGATGGCTACACCTTC.

This chain joins TRBV27 and TRBJ2-4, with 11 bases aligning to TRBD1. The germline CDR1 and CDR2 sequences are MNHEY and SMNVEV (reference sequence). The junction had 1 base not matched to a gene; V was cut back by 3 bases and J by 3 bases. There are 15 residues in the CDR3. CDR3 DNA: TGTGCCAGCAGTTTTGGGACAGGGGGCAAAAACATTCAGTACTTC. As protein: CASSFGTGGKNIQYF.

The chain employs TRBV19 and TRBJ1-6; 7 nucleotides align to TRBD1. This CDR3 is 17 amino acids long. The germline CDR1 and CDR2 sequences are LNHDA and SQIVND (reference sequence). V lost 6 bases to trimming and J lost 0 bases; unmatched junction nucleotides: 8. This CDR3 reads CASRRDSDSSYNSPLHF. The CDR3 DNA follows: TGTGCCAGTAGACGGGACAGCGATAGCTCCTATAATTCACCCCTCCACTTT.

V is TRBV6-5 and J is TRBJ1-2; a possible D gene is TRBD1 (6 bases). Germline V gene lookup returns CDR1 MNHEY and CDR2 SVGAGI. The CDR3 sequence is 15 residues long. With 4 bases removed from V and 4 bases from J, the gap between germline ends came to 16 bases. The CDR3 DNA is TGTGCCAGCAGTTGGGCGGGCAGGGGAGGCTATGGCTACACCTTC. The encoded protein is CASSWAGRGGYGYTF.

The chain combines TRBV29-1 with TRBJ2-5; 8 nucleotides agree with TRBD2. Looked up from germline, CDR1 is SQVTM and CDR2 is ANQGSEA. J gave up 1 base and V 5 bases, and 6 bases lay outside the gene matches. This CDR3 region has 14 residues. The CDR3 spells CSVKSGGPQETQYF. For the CDR3, the DNA is TGCAGCGTTAAGTCGGGAGGGCCCCAAGAGACCCAGTACTTC. The complete variable domain, with remaining parts taken from reference TRBV29-1 and TRBJ2-5, reads SAVISQKPSRDICQRGTSLTIQCQVDSQVTMMFWYRQQPGQSLTLIATANQGSEATYESGFVIDKFPISRPNLTFSTLTVSNMSPEDSSIYLCSVKSGGPQETQYFGPGTRLLVL.

The chain joins TRBV4-1 to TRBJ2-3; D unresolved. The V end lost 1 base, the J end lost 6 bases, and 11 bases lay between the germline ends. The CDR3 runs 14 residues. Germline V gene data show CDR1 as MGHRA and CDR2 as YSYEKL. CDR3 DNA sequence: TGCGCCAGCAGCCAAGTCAGCCAAGGGGATACGCAGTATTTT. It encodes CASSQVSQGDTQYF.

The V and J genes are TRBV28 and TRBJ2-7; 8 nucleotides agree with TRBD1. V shed 6 bases and J 6 bases; nucleotides not matched to a gene: 7. The CDR3 spans 13 residues. Germline V gene sequence: CDR1 MDHEN, CDR2 SYDVKM. CDR3 DNA sequence: TGTGCCAGCAGACTCAATGACAGGGGCGAGCAGTACTTC. This gives the protein CASRLNDRGEQYF.

The chain has TRBV6-5 and TRBJ1-1; D remains unclear. Germline lookup yields CDR1 MNHEY and CDR2 SVGAGI. The germline V and J ends were trimmed by 7 bases and 3 bases, with 12 bases remaining between them. The CDR3 runs to 13 residues. The CDR3 region is CASTRSEDTEAFF. CDR3 DNA sequence: TGTGCCAGCACCCGCTCGGAAGACACTGAAGCTTTCTTT.

CDR3 sequence reads: CASSPSGQREGTDTQYF. For the CDR3, the DNA is TGTGCCAGCTCACCGTCGGGGCAACGGGAGGGGACAGATACGCAGTATTTT. The rearrangement uses TRBV18 and TRBJ2-3; 8 bases are shared with TRBD2. The CDR3 runs to 17 residues. J was trimmed by 3 bases and V by 3 bases; bases with no gene match: 11. Germline V gene sequence: CDR1 KGHSH, CDR2 LQKENI.

This chain uses TRBV28 with TRBJ2-7, with 10 bases lining up with TRBD2. Unmatched junction bases numbered 11, after V lost 5 bases and J lost 4 bases. Germline V gives CDR1 MDHEN, CDR2 SYDVKM. The CDR3 covers 16 residues. CDR3 nucleotide sequence: TGTGCCAGCAGTCCCCTGGTAGCGGGGGGCAGTTACGAGCAGTACTTC. Translated: CASSPLVAGGSYEQYF. The whole variable domain, filled in from reference TRBV28 and TRBJ2-7, reads DVKVTQSSRYLVKRTGEKVFLECVQDMDHENMFWYRQDPGLGLRLIYFSYDVKMKEKGDIPEGYSVSREKKERFSLILESASTNQTSMYLCASSPLVAGGSYEQYFGPGTRLTVT.

This clone has more than one count but fewer than ten. The sample holds other DNA sequences that translate to the same CDR3. The chain couples TRBV10-3 to TRBJ1-1, with D tentatively TRBD1 (5 bases). Germline V CDR1 and CDR2: ENHRY, SYGVKD. The CDR3 is made up of 13 amino acids. The V end lost 3 bases, the J end lost 3 bases, and 8 bases lay between the germline ends. The DNA of the CDR3 is TGTGCCATCAGTGAAGGAGGGGACACTGAAGCTTTCTTT. It codes for CAISEGGDTEAFF.

The rearrangement links TRBV5-1 to TRBJ1-1; a weak D match, TRBD1 (6 bases). V dropped 0 bases and J dropped 2 bases, with 17 bases sitting between them. Germline loops: CDR1 SGHRS, CDR2 YFSETQ. This CDR3 contains 17 residues. The CDR3 nucleotides read TGCGCCAGCAGCTTGGCCGGGGTCGGACAGTTCAACACTGAAGCTTTCTTT. It codes for CASSLAGVGQFNTEAFF. Full variable domain (rest looked up from reference TRBV5-1 and TRBJ1-1): KAGVTQTPRYLIKTRGQQVTLSCSPISGHRSVSWYQQTPGQGLQFLFEYFSETQRNKGNFPGRFSGRQFSNSRSEMNVSTLELGDSALYLCASSLAGVGQFNTEAFFGQGTRLTVV.

The chain employs TRBV6-5 and TRBJ1-6; D ambiguous. Between the trimmed V and J ends, which lost 7 bases and 5 bases, there was a span of 9 bases. The CDR3 extends over 13 amino acids. Germline assignment: CDR1 MNHEY and CDR2 SVGAGI. This chain's CDR3 is CASKDRDNSPLHF. For the CDR3, the DNA is TGTGCCAGCAAGGACCGCGATAATTCACCCCTCCACTTT.

The chain joins TRBV6-5 to TRBJ2-1, with D possibly being TRBD2 (5 bases). CDR1 is MNHEY and CDR2 is SVGAGI in the germline V gene. Trimming took off 5 bases at V and 4 bases at J, with 15 bases between the two ends. This CDR3 contains 15 residues. The chain's CDR3 is CASSPNKLGYNEQFF. CDR3 in DNA: TGTGCCAGCAGTCCGAACAAACTAGGGTACAATGAGCAGTTCTTC.

On this clone: Additional DNA sequences in this sample encode the identical CDR3. The chain carries TRBV11-3 and TRBJ2-2; D gene unclear. V was clipped by 1 base and J by 4 bases, with 4 bases between them. CDR3 length: 13 amino acids. Germline CDR1 is SGHNT and CDR2 is YENEEA. CDR3 DNA sequence: TGTGCCAGCAGCTTAGGACCCACCGGGGAGCTGTTTTTT. Protein product: CASSLGPTGELFF.

The CDR3 sequence: CASSPSRTGNNSPLHF. The CDR3 nucleotides read TGTGCCAGCAGTCCCTCAAGGACAGGGAATAATTCACCCCTCCACTTT. This chain connects TRBV28 to TRBJ1-6; 8 bases map to TRBD1. V shed 5 bases and J 5 bases; nucleotides not matched to a gene: 8. The length of the CDR3 is 16 residues. Germline V gives CDR1 MDHEN, CDR2 SYDVKM.

This chain connects TRBV18 to TRBJ2-5, with 14 bases identical to TRBD2. Trimming cost V 0 bases and J 5 bases; bases outside gene matches: 5. From germline, CDR1 is KGHSH and CDR2 LQKENI. The CDR3 runs to 17 residues. CDR3 in amino acids: CASSPPTGTSGSETQYF. The DNA of the CDR3 is TGTGCCAGCTCACCACCGACCGGGACTAGCGGGAGTGAGACCCAGTACTTC.

The chain recombines TRBV5-4 with TRBJ1-1; 10 bases line up with TRBD1. Unmatched junction bases numbered 4, after V lost 3 bases and J lost 8 bases. The CDR3 is made up of 13 amino acids. Germline assignment: CDR1 SGHNT and CDR2 YYREEE (reference sequence). The CDR3 loop reads CASSYPGQGEAFF. The DNA of the CDR3 is TGTGCCAGCAGCTACCCGGGACAGGGGGAAGCTTTCTTT.

The chain employs TRBV7-2 and TRBJ2-2; D remains ambiguous. CDR3 length: 14 residues. Germline CDR1 reads SGHTA; CDR2 reads FQGNSA. Trimming removed 5 bases at V and 0 bases at J, with 7 bases between. The CDR3 reads CASSEVANTGELFF. Written as DNA, the CDR3 is TGTGCCAGCAGCGAGGTAGCGAACACCGGGGAGCTGTTTTTT.

This clone was counted once. This rearrangement joins TRBV7-9 to TRBJ1-1, with TRBD1 matching over 10 bases. V gave up 5 bases and J gave up 6 bases; unmatched junction bases: 12. CDR1 SEHNR and CDR2 FQNEAQ come from the germline V gene (reference sequence). The CDR3 spans 16 residues. This chain's CDR3 is CASSHSGQGFLAEAFF. For the CDR3, the DNA is TGTGCCAGCAGCCACTCGGGACAGGGGTTTTTGGCTGAAGCTTTCTTT. Full variable domain (remainder filled in from reference TRBV7-9 and TRBJ1-1): DTGVSQNPRHKITKRGQNVTFRCDPISEHNRLYWYRQTLGQGPEFLTYFQNEAQLEKSRLLSDRFSAERPKGSFSTLEIQRTEQGDSAMYLCASSHSGQGFLAEAFFGQGTRLTVV.

The J gene is TRBJ2-5, the V gene TRBV5-1; 16 positions match TRBD2. Germline V gene data show CDR1 as SGHRS and CDR2 as YFSETQ. With 3 bases clipped from V and 5 bases from J, the junction kept 7 bases outside the gene matches. The CDR3 is 17 amino acids. The CDR3 loop reads CASSSGLAGGNGETQYF. The CDR3 DNA sequence: TGCGCCAGCAGCTCGGGACTAGCGGGAGGGAACGGTGAGACCCAGTACTTC.

CDR3 sequence reads: CASSVGGSGTQYF. CDR3 coding DNA: TGTGCCAGCAGCGTAGGCGGGAGTGGGACCCAGTACTTC. This chain joins TRBV9 and TRBJ2-5, with 7 bases identical to TRBD2. The CDR3 length is 13 residues. Germline V gene sequence: CDR1 SGDLS, CDR2 YYNGEE. V was pared by 0 bases and J by 7 bases, with 3 bases of the junction left unmatched.

The chain has TRBV5-6 and TRBJ1-1, with 11 positions matching TRBD1. The J segment lost 3 bases and the V segment lost 2 bases, leaving 15 bases of the junction unmatched. The CDR3 runs to 19 residues. CDR1 is SGHDT, CDR2 YYEEEE, per germline. The DNA of the CDR3 is TGTGCCAGCAGCTTTTGGGTGGGACAGGGGGATTTGGAACACACTGAAGCTTTCTTT. Amino acids: CASSFWVGQGDLEHTEAFF. Full variable domain (outside the CDR3, taken from reference TRBV5-6 and TRBJ1-1): DAGVTQSPTHLIKTRGQQVTLRCSPKSGHDTVSWYQQALGQGPQFIFQYYEEEERQRGNFPDRFSGHQFPNYSSELNVNALLLGDSALYLCASSFWVGQGDLEHTEAFFGQGTRLTVV.

Remarks on this clone: Other nucleotide sequences in the sample specify the same CDR3. This chain connects TRBV5-1 to TRBJ2-5; D is unclear. Per germline, CDR1 SGHRS and CDR2 YFSETQ. This CDR3 comprises 12 residues. Trimming pared 2 bases from V and 0 bases from J, leaving 2 bases between. CDR3 DNA sequence: TGCGCCAGCAGCTTCGACCAAGAGACCCAGTACTTC. Amino acids: CASSFDQETQYF.